This entry describes one T cell receptor (beta chain). As yet, its antigen is unknown. Documented time point: cycle 4 day 1 (C4D1), after more than 5 weeks of nivolumab. Brentuximab vedotin exposure varied, and every patient relapsed after autologous stem cell transplantation. Thawed PBMCs were the source of CD4+ T cells, purified by magnetic negative selection. This entry comes from a study of PD-1 blockade in classical Hodgkin lymphoma. Profiling relied on immunoSEQ multiplex PCR, and the TCRdb table lists in-frame clones only, not all of them. The sample holds under 13,000 clones, 70% to 75% seen once. Notes on the study in general: The CD4+ diversity rise by C4D1 was clearest in complete responders.

Germline V gives CDR1 MDHEN, CDR2 SYDVKM. The CDR3 contains 15 residues. Trimming took 6 bases from V and 3 from J; bases not matched to a gene: 8. The sequence was collected from a human donor with classical Hodgkin lymphoma. Sequencing used CD4+ T cells from blood, obtained before the fourth cycle of nivolumab. This sequence joins TRBV28 and TRBJ2-7, with TRBD1 matching over 10 bases. The CDR3 spells CASRVDRDRGYEQYF. DNA of the CDR3: TGTGCCAGCAGGGTAGACCGGGACAGGGGCTACGAGCAGTACTTC.